This T cell receptor beta chain is drawn from a study of breast tumors, draining lymph nodes, adjacent tissues. General study findings and limits: Tumor repertoires ranked between lymph nodes and nontumor tissue in diversity, with V and J gene preferences.

This clonotype was detected many times. Its antigen is unidentified. Trimming removed 4 bases from V and 6 bases from J; junction bases left unmatched: 5. The CDR3 covers 13 residues. CDR1 and CDR2 from the germline V gene are LNHDA and SQIVND (reference sequence). TCRdb itself ran the multiplex PCR reads through MiXCR, one entry per CDR3 protein. The sample lists fewer than 200,000 distinct CDR3 sequences, 30% to 35% occurring once. The lymph nodes were axillary draining lymph nodes from breast cancer patients. The J gene is TRBJ2-5, the V gene TRBV19; 7 bases line up with TRBD1. The TCR was taken from a female donor with breast cancer. Some clones in this sample may be carry-over from other donors' samples. The source material was axillary lymph node tissue. This chain's CDR3 is CASSNGQVQTQYF. In nucleotides, the CDR3 is TGTGCCAGTAGTAACGGACAGGTCCAGACCCAGTACTTC. Full variable domain (outside the CDR3, taken from reference TRBV19 and TRBJ2-5): DGGITQSPKYLFRKEGQNVTLSCEQNLNHDAMYWYRQDPGQGLRLIYYSQIVNDFQKGDIAEGYSVSREKKESFPLTVTSAQKNPTAFYLCASSNGQVQTQYFGPGTRLLVL.